This paragraph covers one T cell receptor (beta chain) sequence. What it binds is not known. The data were taken from a study of T cell repertoires in cytomegalovirus infection. Study background: Public TCR beta signatures were indicative of both CMV infection and a matching HLA type.

TCRdb itself ran the reads through MiXCR, one entry per CDR3 protein. The data hold a few hundred thousand distinct CDR3 sequences, with over 15% observed a single time. Points from the study as a whole: Identification of carriers of CMV plus the relevant HLA was performed using cumulative public TCR beta family frequency. HLA-C-restricted CMV clonotypes gave the most frequent clonotype in two of eight donors.

There are 16 residues in the CDR3. Trimming took off 2 bases at V and 2 bases at J, with 10 bases between the two ends. CDR1 is MNHEY and CDR2 is SVGEGT in the germline V gene. The specimen was CD8+ T cells from PBMCs. The sequence was obtained from a human donor in good health (CMV status not recorded). Some clones in this sample may be carry-over from other donors' samples. This chain links TRBV6-2 or TRBV6-3 with TRBJ2-6, with TRBD2 as a possible D gene (5 bases). The CDR3 protein is CASSYNGIAGANVLTF. CDR3 nucleotides: TGTGCCAGCAGTTACAACGGGATCGCTGGGGCCAACGTCCTGACTTTC.